The 20 T cell receptor beta chains presented below share a single source sample, sequenced in a study of healthy donors' naive CD4 and CD8 T cells (dated by TCRdb to the mid-2010s). Instrument on record: 454 GS FLX Titanium. TCR libraries were built from about 500 ng of total RNA with a previously published linear amplification protocol. In-frame beta chains were kept once TCRdb had trimmed the public reads at Q25 with fastp and called clones with MiXCR. Rows with a matching CDR3 protein are joined into one entry that keeps the most common DNA and genes. The sample has roughly 200,000 distinct CDR3 sequences on record, 65% to 80% of them singletons. Together, the top ten hold about 2.1% of the sample. The sequenced sample consisted of naive CD4+ and CD8+ T cells sorted from blood, pooled from several donors. Interpreted using the paper, the cell subset or site label stands for: FACS-sorted naive CD4+ (CD45RO-CD45RA+) and naive CD8+ (CD45RA+CD27bright) T cells. The receptors stem from a pool of human donors in good health; the sample pools cells from several healthy donors.

The rearrangement uses TRBV6-5 and TRBJ2-5; D remains ambiguous. This CDR3 contains 12 residues. V was shortened by 4 bases and J by 5 bases, with 8 bases between the two germline ends. Germline V gene data show CDR1 as MNHEY and CDR2 as SVGAGI. CDR3: CASSSPGETQYF. Here the CDR3 DNA reads TGTGCCAGCAGTTCCCCAGGCGAGACCCAGTACTTC.

The chain has TRBV2 and TRBJ1-1; D remains ambiguous. The CDR3 totals 11 residues. From germline, CDR1 is SNHLY and CDR2 FYNNEI. The V and J ends lost 8 bases and 2 bases respectively, with 6 bases between them. The CDR3 protein is CASGGNTEAFF. For the CDR3, the DNA is TGTGCCAGCGGAGGTAACACTGAAGCTTTCTTT.

The chain joins TRBV19 to TRBJ1-5; the D is unclear. Germline values: CDR1 LNHDA, CDR2 SQIVND (reference sequence). V was clipped by 5 bases and J by 4 bases, with 12 bases between them. The CDR3 totals 14 residues. CDR3 DNA: TGTGCCAGTAGTGCCCAAAAGGGTAATCAGCCCCAGCATTTT. Protein: CASSAQKGNQPQHF. Together with reference TRBV19 and TRBJ1-5, the CDR3 gives the full variable domain: DGGITQSPKYLFRKEGQNVTLSCEQNLNHDAMYWYRQDPGQGLRLIYYSQIVNDFQKGDIAEGYSVSREKKESFPLTVTSAQKNPTAFYLCASSAQKGNQPQHFGDGTRLSIL.

A single count supports this clonotype. The gene calls are TRBV10-3 and TRBJ1-2; unclear D gene. CDR3 length equals 16 residues. The germline V and J ends were trimmed by 1 base and 0 bases, with 12 bases remaining between them. Germline assignment: CDR1 ENHRY and CDR2 SYGVKD. The CDR3 spells CAISELGGPANYGYTF. CDR3 DNA: TGTGCCATCAGTGAGTTGGGAGGCCCGGCTAACTATGGCTACACCTTC.

The DNA for the CDR3 is TGTGCCAGCAGTTATGCCGATGAAGAGGACCAGTACTTC. This sequence encodes CASSYADEEDQYF. V is TRBV6-1 and J is TRBJ2-5; D unclear. The CDR3 has 13 amino acids. The V end lost 5 bases, the J end lost 10 bases, and 17 bases lay between the germline ends. Germline CDR1 is MNHNS and CDR2 is SASEGT.

This clonotype was detected only once. This rearrangement joins TRBV29-1 to TRBJ1-2; maybe TRBD1 (5 bases). Trimming cost V 3 bases and J 8 bases, with 10 bases left between them. The CDR3 has 11 residues. Germline CDR1 is SQVTM and CDR2 is ANQGSEA. CDR3 sequence reads: CSVDRVVGYTF. The CDR3 coding sequence is TGCAGCGTTGACAGGGTGGTCGGCTACACCTTC.

In this sample, this clonotype turned up a few times. V and J are TRBV29-1 and TRBJ2-7; tentatively, D is TRBD1 or TRBD2 (6 bases each). Per the germline V gene, CDR1 is SQVTM and CDR2 is ANQGSEA. CDR3 size: 13 residues. Trimming removed 4 bases from V and 2 bases from J, with 12 bases in between. CDR3 in amino acids: CSVGGASPYEQYF. CDR3 DNA sequence: TGCAGCGTTGGGGGGGCCTCCCCCTACGAGCAGTACTTC.

This clonotype came up a few times. The chain uses TRBV5-4 and TRBJ1-2; a weak D match, TRBD1 (5 bases). Germline CDR1 and CDR2: SGHNT and YYREEE (reference sequence). The CDR3 has 16 amino acids. V was pared by 1 base and J by 5 bases, with 18 bases between. CDR3 sequence reads: CASSLPGRTSPYGYTF. Here the CDR3 DNA reads TGTGCCAGCAGCTTGCCGGGACGAACTTCACCTTATGGCTACACCTTC.

The sample holds a few counts of this clonotype. CDR3 nucleotides: TGCAGCGTTGGGGGGCGGACCACAGATACGCAGTATTTT. Its translation: CSVGGRTTDTQYF. This chain joins TRBV29-1 and TRBJ2-3, with D maybe TRBD1 (6 bases). Trimming removed 4 bases from V and 2 bases from J, with 10 bases in between. CDR3 length: 13 residues. Germline V CDR1 and CDR2: SQVTM, ANQGSEA.

This clonotype appeared a single time. The chain carries TRBV19 and TRBJ2-7; 12 nucleotides agree with TRBD1. This CDR3 region has 16 residues. The germline CDR1 and CDR2 sequences are LNHDA and SQIVND (reference sequence). Trimming took 5 bases from V and 5 from J; bases not matched to a gene: 10. The CDR3 here is CASSHPQGQGANEQYF. The CDR3 DNA follows: TGTGCCAGTAGTCACCCCCAGGGACAGGGGGCCAACGAGCAGTACTTC.

The chain couples TRBV12-3 or TRBV12-4 to TRBJ1-2, with unresolved D. There are 16 residues in the CDR3. The V end lost 1 base, the J end lost 2 bases, and 14 bases lay between the germline ends. The CDR3 DNA is TGTGCCAGCAGTTTAGATGTGGGGTATCAAAACTATGGCTACACCTTC. Amino acids: CASSLDVGYQNYGYTF.

This chain joins TRBV27 and TRBJ1-2; 7 nucleotides line up with TRBD1. V gave up 2 bases and J gave up 5 bases; unmatched junction bases: 2. Germline values: CDR1 MNHEY, CDR2 SMNVEV (reference sequence). The CDR3 is made up of 13 amino acids. Here the CDR3 DNA reads TGTGCCAGCAGTTTACAGACAGGGTATGGCTACACCTTC. As protein: CASSLQTGYGYTF.

The chain is built from TRBV29-1 and TRBJ2-3, with D perhaps matching TRBD1 (5 bases). Germline V CDR1 and CDR2: SQVTM, ANQGSEA. Trimming removed 2 bases at V and 0 bases at J, with 9 bases between. The CDR3 is made up of 14 amino acids. CDR3 sequence: CSVERQISTDTQYF. CDR3 nucleotide sequence: TGCAGCGTTGAACGACAGATTAGCACAGATACGCAGTATTTT.

This chain uses TRBV19 with TRBJ2-7; tentative D call: TRBD1 (6 bases). Germline lookup yields CDR1 LNHDA and CDR2 SQIVND (reference sequence). V was trimmed by 3 bases and J by 2 bases, leaving 14 bases between them. The CDR3 consists of 15 residues. The CDR3 DNA sequence: TGTGCCAGTAGTATTGGGGGACACGGAGCCTACGAGCAGTACTTC. This sequence encodes CASSIGGHGAYEQYF.

This clonotype was counted once. The rearrangement uses TRBV5-1 and TRBJ2-7; D perhaps matches TRBD2 (6 bases). The germline V gene encodes CDR1 SGHRS and CDR2 YFSETQ. The V and J ends lost 4 bases and 2 bases respectively, with 19 bases between them. The CDR3 length is 16 residues. DNA of the CDR3: TGCGCCAGCAGCCTGGATGGGCGGGGAACTACCTACGAGCAGTACTTC. This encodes CASSLDGRGTTYEQYF.

With regard to this clonotype: The germline gene is not matched at one end of the junction; a read error may be the cause. The gene calls are TRBV5-1 and TRBJ1-2; the match to TRBD1 covers 8 bases. CDR1 and CDR2 (germline): SGHRS, YFSETQ. CDR3 length equals 13 residues. This CDR3 reads CASRVTGDNGYTF. As DNA, the CDR3 is TGTGCCAGCAGGGTGACAGGGGATAATGGCTACACCTTC. Drawing the rest from reference TRBV5-1 and TRBJ1-2, the complete variable domain is KAGVTQTPRYLIKTRGQQVTLSCSPISGHRSVSWYQQTPGQGLQFLFEYFSETQRNKGNFPGRFSGRQFSNSRSEMNVSTLELGDSALYLCASRVTGDNGYTFGSGTRLTVV.

V and J are TRBV6-2 or TRBV6-3 and TRBJ2-7, with a possible D match to TRBD2 (6 bases). The CDR3 spans 12 residues. V lost 6 bases, J lost 1 base, and 7 bases lay in between. Per the germline V gene, CDR1 is MNHEY and CDR2 is SVGEGT. The CDR3 bases are TGTGCCAGCAGGGGACTTTCCTACGAGCAGTACGTC. Protein: CASRGLSYEQYV.

This clonotype was seen only a few times. The V and J genes are TRBV19 and TRBJ1-2, with D possibly TRBD1 on 5 matching bases. Germline CDR1 LNHDA, CDR2 SQIVND (reference sequence). Trimming left V 7 bases short and J 4 bases short, with 22 bases between. This CDR3 is 16 amino acids long. CDR3 sequence reads: CASILSLVGESYGYTF. The DNA for the CDR3 is TGTGCCAGTATTCTGAGCCTCGTGGGGGAAAGCTATGGCTACACCTTC.

The chain has TRBV11-2 and TRBJ1-4, with TRBD1 identical over 7 bases. This CDR3 has 15 amino acids. The germline V gene has CDR1 SGHAT and CDR2 FQNNGV. The V and J ends lost 2 bases and 3 bases, in that order; junction bases with no gene match: 3. CDR3 protein: CASSLQGGANEKLFF. The CDR3 DNA is TGTGCCAGCAGCTTACAGGGGGGTGCTAATGAAAAACTGTTTTTT.

The genes are TRBV29-1 and TRBJ2-1; D remains ambiguous. Germline CDR1 SQVTM, CDR2 ANQGSEA. The CDR3 loop spans 11 amino acids. V was shortened by 3 bases and J by 8 bases, with 8 bases between the two germline ends. In DNA, the CDR3 is TGCAGCGTTGATCGCCGGGATGAGCAGTTCTTC. It specifies CSVDRRDEQFF.